The TCR beta chain under discussion was sequenced for a study of regulatory T cells in long-lasting Graves disease. Study context: The definition of persistent Graves' disease was over 5 years of antithyroid drugs with positive TSH receptor antibodies.

The CDR3 spans 13 residues. CDR1 is LGHDT and CDR2 is YNNKEL in the germline V gene (reference sequence). The V gene lost 4 bases and the J gene lost 9 bases, with 13 bases spanning the gap. Study-wide results and caveats: Persistent disease favored TRBV28, TRBJ1-2 and TRBJ2-5.

Construction of the TCR beta libraries employed iRepertoire HTBI primers in conjunction with Arm-PCR of CDR3 regions. Using its own MiXCR run on the multiplex PCR reads, TCRdb lists one record per CDR3 protein. The table records approximately 440,000 distinct CDR3 sequences, around a quarter of them present only once. This clonotype was found a few times. No antigen is known for it. Time point in this sample: persistent/refractory GD, antithyroid drugs over 5 years with positive TRAb. PBMC RNA served as the TCR library source. American Thyroid Association guidelines served as the basis for diagnosing Graves' disease.

The chain links TRBV3-1 to TRBJ2-1; D perhaps matches TRBD2 (6 bases). The sequence was collected from a female donor with Graves disease. The source was peripheral blood mononuclear cells (PBMCs), collected when the disease was refractory, from a patient treated with antithyroid drugs. CDR3 bases: TGTGCCAGCAGCCCACGGGGGAGCAGTGAGCAGTTCTTC. Protein product: CASSPRGSSEQFF.